The 31 T cell receptor beta chains below all came from one sample that was sequenced in a study of blood T cell repertoires in COVID-19. TCRdb keeps only in-frame clones here, not all; method: immunoSEQ multiplex PCR. There are 350,000 to 400,000 clones in the sample; about 89% occur only once, and just over 0.85% lies in the top ten. Source material: PBMCs or T cells enriched from blood (not recorded which). These receptors were collected from a woman aged 40 to 50 who had been exposed to COVID-19.

The chain uses TRBV29-1 and TRBJ2-5, with 10 bases that match TRBD1. The ends lost 0 bases at V and 1 base at J; junction bases unmatched: 8. The CDR3 totals 17 residues. Germline V gene data show CDR1 as SQVTM and CDR2 as ANQGSEA. As DNA, the CDR3 is TGCAGCGTTGAAGAATACCGGACAGGGGGGTTCCAAGAGACCCAGTACTTC. This translates into CSVEEYRTGGFQETQYF.

The chain has TRBV30 and TRBJ1-3; D is uncertain. Trimming cost V 3 bases and J 0 bases, with 3 bases left between them. This CDR3 is 12 amino acids long. CDR1 and CDR2 (germline): GTSNPN, SVGIG (reference sequence). CDR3 sequence reads: CAWSSSGNTIYF. CDR3 in DNA: TGTGCCTGGAGCTCCTCTGGAAACACCATATATTTT.

A single count supports this clone. This rearrangement joins TRBV19 to TRBJ2-6; no reliable D call. The germline V and J ends were trimmed by 8 bases and 4 bases, with 15 bases remaining between them. This CDR3 is built from 15 residues. Per germline, CDR1 LNHDA and CDR2 SQIVND (reference sequence). The CDR3 nucleotides read TGTGCCAGTGCCGTGGCAGGCTCCGGGGCCAACGTCCTGACTTTC. This gives the protein CASAVAGSGANVLTF.

There are a few counts of this clone. V is TRBV11-3 and J is TRBJ1-1; D may be TRBD1 (5 bases). V was cut by 4 bases and J by 2 bases, with 8 bases left in between. This CDR3 has 13 amino acids. CDR1 and CDR2 from the germline V gene are SGHNT and YENEEA. CDR3 loop: CASSWGKNTEAFF. The DNA of the CDR3 is TGTGCCAGCAGCTGGGGCAAAAACACTGAAGCTTTCTTT.

CDR3 sequence: CASSLRDSDNQPQHF. The CDR3 DNA is TGTGCCAGCAGCTTGAGGGACAGCGACAATCAGCCCCAGCATTTT. The chain carries TRBV5-6 and TRBJ1-5; 7 bases map to TRBD1. Germline CDR1 and CDR2: SGHDT and YYEEEE. The CDR3 is 15 amino acids. V shed 1 base, J shed 3 bases, and the junction held 4 bases outside the gene matches.

The chain combines TRBV24-1 with TRBJ1-5, with D tentatively TRBD1 (5 bases). The CDR3 runs 14 residues. CDR1 and CDR2 from the germline V gene are KGHDR and SFDVKD. The V and J ends lost 9 bases and 0 bases respectively, with 11 bases between them. CDR3 nucleotides: TGTGCCACCTCAGGGCTTTATAGCAATCAGCCCCAGCATTTT. This encodes CATSGLYSNQPQHF.

This sequence joins TRBV5-6 and TRBJ1-1; no definite D call. The V end lost 1 base, the J end lost 5 bases, and 9 bases lay between the germline ends. In germline, CDR1 is SGHDT, CDR2 YYEEEE. The CDR3 runs to 13 residues. The CDR3 loop is CASSLRGGTEAFF. CDR3 in DNA: TGTGCCAGCAGCTTGCGGGGTGGGACTGAAGCTTTCTTT.

This rearrangement joins TRBV3-1 (or the pseudogene TRBV3-2) to TRBJ2-1; a possible D gene is TRBD2 (5 bases). In germline, CDR1 is LGHDT, CDR2 YNNKEL (reference sequence). V lost 8 bases and J 3 bases, leaving 20 bases between the germline ends. This CDR3 is 16 amino acids long. This CDR3 reads CASGSGPDLLYNEQFF. Here the CDR3 DNA reads TGTGCCAGCGGGAGCGGACCTGACTTACTCTACAATGAGCAGTTCTTC.

The chain is built from TRBV5-4 and TRBJ2-7, with 8 bases aligning to TRBD1. J gave up 3 bases and V 4 bases, and 9 bases lay outside the gene matches. Germline CDR1 SGHNT, CDR2 YYREEE (reference sequence). The CDR3 extends over 15 amino acids. The CDR3, as DNA: TGTGCCAGCAGCCCGGACAGGGTGGGCTACTACGAGCAGTACTTC. Its translation: CASSPDRVGYYEQYF.

This clone was recorded a few times. This chain uses TRBV5-6 with TRBJ2-3; D call uncertain. The length of the CDR3 is 13 residues. Germline assignment: CDR1 SGHDT and CDR2 YYEEEE. The germline V and J ends were trimmed by 0 bases and 1 base, with 3 bases remaining between them. The CDR3 sequence: CASSLAGTDTQYF. DNA of the CDR3: TGTGCCAGCAGCTTGGCCGGCACAGATACGCAGTATTTT.

The sample holds a few counts of this clone. Within the sample, other DNA sequences also encode this same CDR3. The V call is TRBV18, the J call TRBJ1-2; 9 nucleotides match TRBD1. The CDR3 covers 14 residues. The trim removed 0 bases at V and 4 bases at J, leaving 0 bases unmatched. Germline V CDR1 and CDR2: KGHSH, LQKENI. The CDR3 loop is CASSPPTGGYGYTF. The CDR3 DNA reads as TGTGCCAGCTCACCACCGACAGGGGGCTATGGCTACACCTTC. Full variable domain (rest looked up from reference TRBV18 and TRBJ1-2): NAGVMQNPRHLVRRRGQEARLRCSPMKGHSHVYWYRQLPEEGLKFMVYLQKENIIDESGMPKERFSAEFPKEGPSILRIQQVVRGDSAAYFCASSPPTGGYGYTFGSGTRLTVV.

The CDR3 region has the DNA TGTGCCACCAGCAGAACTGGGACACACCAAGAGACCCAGTACTTC. Translation gives CATSRTGTHQETQYF. The J gene is TRBJ2-5, the V gene TRBV15; D perhaps matches TRBD1 (6 bases). The ends were cut back, 2 bases at V and 0 bases at J, with 10 bases in the middle. The CDR3 runs 15 residues. Germline CDR1 is LNHNV and CDR2 is YYDKDF (reference sequence). Using reference TRBV15 and TRBJ2-5 for the parts outside the CDR3, the full variable domain is DAMVIQNPRYQVTQFGKPVTLSCSQTLNHNVMYWYQQKSSQAPKLLFHYYDKDFNNEADTPDNFQSRRPNTSFCFLDIRSPGLGDTAMYLCATSRTGTHQETQYFGPGTRLLVL.

This clone has only a few counts. This chain connects TRBV19 to TRBJ1-2, with D tentatively TRBD1 (5 bases). CDR1 and CDR2 (germline): LNHDA, SQIVND (reference sequence). The CDR3 length is 14 residues. V lost 5 bases and J 2 bases, leaving 12 bases between the germline ends. CDR3 nucleotides: TGTGCCAGTAGTTTCCTTGGGGGGAACTATGGCTACACCTTC. It translates to CASSFLGGNYGYTF. The full variable domain, with the rest looked up from reference TRBV19 and TRBJ1-2, is DGGITQSPKYLFRKEGQNVTLSCEQNLNHDAMYWYRQDPGQGLRLIYYSQIVNDFQKGDIAEGYSVSREKKESFPLTVTSAQKNPTAFYLCASSFLGGNYGYTFGSGTRLTVV.

This clone was seen a single time. The gene calls are TRBV12-3 or TRBV12-4 and TRBJ1-2, with a weak D call TRBD1 (5 bases). There are 13 residues in the CDR3. Trimming cost V 2 bases and J 7 bases, with 11 bases left between them. CDR3 amino acids: CASSLTGVSGYTF. The CDR3 bases are TGTGCCAGCAGTTTAACGGGGGTCTCTGGCTACACCTTC.

The chain couples TRBV18 to TRBJ2-5; D remains unclear. The CDR3 consists of 14 residues. Per the germline V gene, CDR1 is KGHSH and CDR2 is LQKENI. V lost 4 bases to trimming and J lost 3 bases, with 12 bases between them. For the CDR3, the DNA is TGTGCCAGCTCACAACAGATAGGAAAAGAGACCCAGTACTTC. It codes for CASSQQIGKETQYF.

This chain joins TRBV5-4 and TRBJ2-2, with 12 nucleotides matching TRBD2. CDR3 length equals 16 residues. Germline CDR1 is SGHNT and CDR2 is YYREEE (reference sequence). Unmatched junction bases numbered 3, after V lost 1 base and J lost 5 bases. The CDR3 is CASSLTLAGGTGELFF. As DNA, the CDR3 is TGTGCCAGCAGCTTGACCCTAGCGGGGGGGACCGGGGAGCTGTTTTTT.

This rearrangement joins TRBV5-4 to TRBJ1-2, with D possibly matching TRBD1 (5 bases). The CDR3 runs to 14 residues. Between the trimmed V and J ends, which lost 1 base and 0 bases, there was a span of 7 bases. The germline V gene has CDR1 SGHNT and CDR2 YYREEE (reference sequence). The CDR3 bases are TGTGCCAGCAGCTTGAGGGGTTCTAACTATGGCTACACCTTC. It is translated as CASSLRGSNYGYTF.

V is TRBV10-3 and J is TRBJ2-1; TRBD1 is a possible D gene (5 bases). V was trimmed by 4 bases and J by 5 bases, leaving 15 bases between them. Germline V lookup: CDR1 ENHRY, CDR2 SYGVKD. The CDR3 runs to 15 residues. CDR3 in DNA: TGTGCCATCAGTGGGTATAGACAGCTTAACAATGAGCAGTTCTTC. Its protein is CAISGYRQLNNEQFF.

The chain recombines TRBV12-3 or TRBV12-4 with TRBJ2-1; D uncertain. This CDR3 spans 12 amino acids. V gave up 1 base and J gave up 7 bases, with 5 bases separating them. The CDR3 DNA reads TGTGCCAGCAGTTTAGTCCGGAATGAGCAGTTCTTC. It encodes CASSLVRNEQFF.

The chain has TRBV11-3 and TRBJ2-1; TRBD2 matches at 7 bases. Germline loops: CDR1 SGHNT, CDR2 YENEEA. V lost 10 bases, J lost 4 bases, and 13 bases stayed unmatched. This CDR3 comprises 15 residues. CDR3 amino acids: CANRSGAGEYNEQFF. The DNA of the CDR3 is TGTGCCAATCGGAGCGGGGCGGGAGAATACAATGAGCAGTTCTTC. Variable domain in full (rest from reference TRBV11-3 and TRBJ2-1): EAGVVQSPRYKIIEKKQPVAFWCNPISGHNTLYWYLQNLGQGPELLIRYENEEAVDDSQLPKDRFSAERLKGVDSTLKIQPAELGDSAVYLCANRSGAGEYNEQFFGPGTRLTVL.

The chain combines TRBV7-8 with TRBJ2-1; the D gene is possibly TRBD2 (6 bases). This CDR3 is built from 15 residues. Germline CDR1 reads SGHVS; CDR2 reads FQNEAQ. V was pared by 5 bases and J by 9 bases, with 20 bases between. Written as DNA, the CDR3 is TGTGCCAGCAGCCCTCGGACTACGCTTGGAAGTGAGCAGTTCTTC. This sequence encodes CASSPRTTLGSEQFF.

The chain recombines TRBV12-3 or TRBV12-4 with TRBJ1-5; TRBD1 might be the D (6 bases). The V and J ends lost 8 bases and 5 bases respectively, with 13 bases between them. The CDR3 contains 13 residues. The CDR3 region has the DNA TGTGCCAGCCTACAGGGAGGGGATCAGCCCCAGCATTTT. It yields the protein CASLQGGDQPQHF.

The chain uses TRBV19 and TRBJ1-5; maybe TRBD1 (5 bases). The CDR3 is made up of 15 amino acids. Germline values: CDR1 LNHDA, CDR2 SQIVND (reference sequence). The V end was cut by 1 base, the J end by 6 bases, with 13 bases between. CDR3 region: CASSIGAQGGQPQHF. As DNA, the CDR3 is TGTGCCAGTAGTATAGGAGCCCAGGGCGGTCAGCCCCAGCATTTT. Looking up the rest from reference TRBV19 and TRBJ1-5 gives the full variable domain: DGGITQSPKYLFRKEGQNVTLSCEQNLNHDAMYWYRQDPGQGLRLIYYSQIVNDFQKGDIAEGYSVSREKKESFPLTVTSAQKNPTAFYLCASSIGAQGGQPQHFGDGTRLSIL.

V gene TRBV9 combines with J gene TRBJ1-4; 7 nucleotides align to TRBD1. This CDR3 has 15 amino acids. CDR1 and CDR2 from the germline V gene are SGDLS and YYNGEE. Unmatched junction bases numbered 7, after V lost 3 bases and J lost 5 bases. The CDR3 protein is CASSAGTVENEKLFF. Here the CDR3 DNA reads TGTGCCAGCAGCGCCGGGACAGTAGAAAATGAAAAACTGTTTTTT.

The chain combines TRBV10-2 with TRBJ1-1; possible D gene TRBD1, 6 bases. The V gene's germline CDR1 is WSHSY and CDR2 SAAADI. V was trimmed by 5 bases and J by 5 bases, leaving 18 bases between them. The CDR3 spans 15 residues. The CDR3 DNA reads as TGCGCCAGCAGTCCAGGACAGTCCGGTGGGACTGAAGCTTTCTTT. It codes for CASSPGQSGGTEAFF.

V is TRBV19 and J is TRBJ1-5; D might be TRBD1 (6 bases). The CDR3 extends over 15 amino acids. Per the germline V gene, CDR1 is LNHDA and CDR2 is SQIVND (reference sequence). Trimming removed 1 base at V and 4 bases at J, with 11 bases between. CDR3 protein: CASSIGTVGNQPQHF. Written as DNA, the CDR3 is TGTGCCAGTAGTATAGGGACAGTGGGTAATCAGCCCCAGCATTTT.

The chain couples TRBV25-1 to TRBJ1-1; 9 positions match TRBD1. The germline gives CDR1 MGHDK, CDR2 SYGVNS. With 3 bases clipped from V and 5 bases from J, the junction kept 7 bases outside the gene matches. This CDR3 region has 15 residues. The DNA of the CDR3 is TGTGCCAGCAGTGAGTCCACAGGGGGCGCGACTGAAGCTTTCTTT. It is translated as CASSESTGGATEAFF. The full variable domain, rest sourced from reference TRBV25-1 and TRBJ1-1, is EADIYQTPRYLVIGTGKKITLECSQTMGHDKMYWYQQDPGMELHLIHYSYGVNSTEKGDLSSESTVSRIRTEHFPLTLESARPSHTSQYLCASSESTGGATEAFFGQGTRLTVV.

This chain joins TRBV7-9 and TRBJ1-1; no clear D. Germline V lookup: CDR1 SEHNR, CDR2 FQNEAQ (reference sequence). The ends were cut back, 0 bases at V and 5 bases at J, with 7 bases in the middle. This CDR3 has 13 amino acids. This CDR3 is CASSLATLTEAFF. CDR3 DNA sequence: TGTGCCAGCAGCTTAGCGACTTTGACTGAAGCTTTCTTT.

This sequence joins TRBV5-1 and TRBJ2-3; D ambiguous. The CDR3 sequence is 12 residues long. V gave up 0 bases and J gave up 5 bases, with 4 bases separating them. The germline V gene has CDR1 SGHRS and CDR2 YFSETQ. CDR3 residues: CASSLDRDTQYF. CDR3 nucleotide sequence: TGCGCCAGCAGCTTGGACAGAGATACGCAGTATTTT.

The chain uses TRBV11-2 and TRBJ1-1, with D maybe TRBD1 (5 bases). The CDR3 totals 13 residues. From germline, CDR1 is SGHAT and CDR2 FQNNGV. The ends were cut back, 4 bases at V and 4 bases at J, with 10 bases in the middle. The CDR3 sequence: CASSSQGGTEAFF. The CDR3 DNA is TGTGCCAGCAGCTCTCAGGGTGGCACTGAAGCTTTCTTT.

The genes are TRBV7-3 and TRBJ2-1; D is undetermined. Trimming took off 5 bases at V and 0 bases at J, with 11 bases between the two ends. From germline, CDR1 is SGHTA and CDR2 FQGTGA. The CDR3 length is 15 residues. The CDR3 spells CASSLTLSSYNEQFF. The CDR3 DNA reads TGTGCCAGCAGCCTGACTCTGAGCTCCTACAATGAGCAGTTCTTC.